The next 13 T cell receptor beta chains were all read from a single sample in a study of blood T cell repertoires in COVID-19 (dated by TCRdb to the early 2020s). The library was prepared using the immunoSEQ multiplex PCR assay. TCRdb stores this immuneACCESS table with in-frame sequences only. Part of the clones is absent; in the studies checked, under half of the shortfall reflects unresolved V genes, and no reason is known for the rest. This sample gives about 200,000 clones in total; about 84% of them show up just once. The ten most abundant clones make up around 8% of the sample. The material sequenced was peripheral blood. The receptors derive from a woman older than 75 with acute or convalescent COVID-19.

This rearrangement joins TRBV6-5 to TRBJ1-5, with D uncertain. The length of the CDR3 is 16 residues. V shed 3 bases and J shed 0 bases, with 12 bases lying between them. Germline V lookup: CDR1 MNHEY, CDR2 SVGAGI. The CDR3 region is CASSYSYLDSNQPQHF. CDR3 DNA: TGTGCCAGCAGTTATAGTTACCTAGATAGCAATCAGCCCCAGCATTTT.

The J gene is TRBJ2-3, the V gene TRBV14; TRBD2 matches 14 bases. CDR3 length equals 15 residues. The V gene end was trimmed by 3 bases and the J gene end by 9 bases; junction bases not matched to a gene: 5. Germline loops: CDR1 SGHDN, CDR2 FVKESK. CDR3 DNA: TGTGCCAGCAGCCAGGGACTAGCGGGAGTCGAAACGCAGTATTTT. It codes for CASSQGLAGVETQYF.

The J gene is TRBJ2-1, the V gene TRBV9; 9 nucleotides agree with TRBD2. The CDR3 consists of 14 residues. Germline loops: CDR1 SGDLS, CDR2 YYNGEE. Trimming removed 2 bases from V and 5 bases from J; junction bases left unmatched: 2. The CDR3 spells CASSVSGSDNEQFF. CDR3 bases: TGTGCCAGCAGCGTTAGCGGGAGCGACAATGAGCAGTTCTTC. Full variable domain (rest looked up from reference TRBV9 and TRBJ2-1): DSGVTQTPKHLITATGQRVTLRCSPRSGDLSVYWYQQSLDQGLQFLIQYYNGEERAKGNILERFSAQQFPDLHSELNLSSLELGDSALYFCASSVSGSDNEQFFGPGTRLTVL.

The chain uses TRBV6-4 and TRBJ1-4; TRBD1 aligns across 7 bases. From germline, CDR1 is MRHNA and CDR2 SNTAGT. Trimming at V came to 6 bases and at J to 4 bases, leaving 8 bases not matched to a gene. This CDR3 is built from 15 residues. CDR3 DNA: TGTGCCAGCAGCATGAAGGACAGGCTTAATGAAAAACTGTTTTTT. Its protein is CASSMKDRLNEKLFF.

The rearrangement joins TRBV6-1 to TRBJ2-7; 9 bases are shared with TRBD1. The CDR3 spans 17 residues. CDR1 is MNHNS and CDR2 is SASEGT in the germline V gene. Trimming removed 5 bases from V and 2 bases from J; junction bases left unmatched: 13. For the CDR3, the DNA is TGTGCCAGCAGTAAAGGGACAGGGCTTAAGGATGCCTACGAGCAGTACTTC. Residues: CASSKGTGLKDAYEQYF.

The V gene is TRBV6-5, the J gene TRBJ2-7; perhaps TRBD2 as D (7 bases). The V and J ends lost 1 base and 6 bases respectively, with 16 bases between them. Germline values: CDR1 MNHEY, CDR2 SVGAGI. This CDR3 is built from 15 residues. CDR3 DNA sequence: TGTGCCAGCAGTTACTTGGGGGGGCAAGGCGGCGAGCAGTACTTC. It encodes CASSYLGGQGGEQYF.

The rearrangement links TRBV7-9 to TRBJ2-7; 7 bases are a match to TRBD2. This CDR3 comprises 14 residues. CDR1 and CDR2 (germline): SEHNR, FQNEAQ (reference sequence). The V and J ends lost 1 base and 5 bases, in that order; junction bases with no gene match: 5. The CDR3 region is CASSLGGGFNEQYF. The CDR3 DNA reads as TGTGCCAGCAGCTTAGGCGGGGGATTTAACGAGCAGTACTTC.

This clone turned up a few times. The chain joins TRBV20-1 to TRBJ1-2; TRBD1 matches at 7 bases. Trimming cost V 6 bases and J 8 bases; bases outside gene matches: 6. The CDR3 runs 11 residues. The germline V gene encodes CDR1 DFQATT and CDR2 SNEGSKA (reference sequence). CDR3 nucleotide sequence: TGCAGTGCGCCTGACAGGGTAGGCTACACCTTC. Encoded protein: CSAPDRVGYTF.

The rearrangement links TRBV6-6 to TRBJ1-5; the match to TRBD1 covers 8 bases. The J segment lost 4 bases and the V segment lost 5 bases, leaving 22 bases of the junction unmatched. CDR1 is MNHNY and CDR2 is SVGAGI in the germline V gene (reference sequence). CDR3 size: 20 residues. CDR3: CASSRYAGQGLLGRNQPQHF. The CDR3 nucleotides are TGTGCCAGCAGTCGATACGCCGGACAGGGACTATTGGGAAGGAATCAGCCCCAGCATTTT.

The table lists this clone with many counts. The V call is TRBV15, the J call TRBJ1-2, with D possibly being TRBD1 (6 bases). From germline, CDR1 is LNHNV and CDR2 YYDKDF (reference sequence). The V gene lost 0 bases and the J gene lost 7 bases, with 12 bases spanning the gap. This CDR3 comprises 14 residues. The DNA for the CDR3 is TGTGCCACCAGCAGAGATATGAGGGGGGGTGGCTACACCTTC. Translation gives CATSRDMRGGGYTF.

V gene TRBV11-2 combines with J gene TRBJ2-2; TRBD1 might be the D (6 bases). The V and J ends lost 5 bases and 4 bases respectively, with 11 bases between them. Germline V gene lookup returns CDR1 SGHAT and CDR2 FQNNGV. The CDR3 covers 14 residues. The DNA of the CDR3 is TGTGCCAGCAGCCCACCCAGGGGCACCGGGGAGCTGTTTTTT. Its protein product is CASSPPRGTGELFF.

The J gene is TRBJ1-5, the V gene TRBV5-1, with 7 bases aligning to TRBD1. The CDR3 is 15 amino acids. CDR1 and CDR2 from the germline V gene are SGHRS and YFSETQ. J lost 1 base, V lost 9 bases, and 10 bases had no gene match. The CDR3 spells CANTTGRRSNQPQHF. CDR3 nucleotide sequence: TGCGCCAATACGACAGGGAGGAGGAGCAATCAGCCCCAGCATTTT.

The rearrangement uses TRBV6-5 and TRBJ2-3; 8 bases line up with TRBD1. CDR1 and CDR2 from the germline V gene are MNHEY and SVGAGI. The CDR3 has 15 amino acids. The junction had 5 bases not matched to a gene; V was cut back by 6 bases and J by 0 bases. In DNA, the CDR3 is TGTGCCAGCAGCCTTCGACAGGGGAGCACAGATACGCAGTATTTT. It is translated as CASSLRQGSTDTQYF.